The 27 T cell receptor beta chains below come from one sample, sequenced in a study of cytomegalovirus exposure and HLA in healthy donors. In the PCR, 60 Vbeta and 13 Jbeta primers were used. Data came from immunoSEQ multiplex PCR; TCRdb stores just in-frame clones and leaves some out. Among about 190,000 clones listed, 81% were seen once. Sequenced material: PBMCs. The receptors were gathered from a man aged 50 or older in good health and CMV-seronegative.

The chain recombines TRBV15 with TRBJ1-2; TRBD1 might be the D (6 bases). Trimming stripped 5 bases from V and 2 bases from J, with 21 bases between. The CDR3 contains 17 residues. From germline, CDR1 is LNHNV and CDR2 YYDKDF (reference sequence). This chain's CDR3 is CATSLRPRAGVNYGYTF. The CDR3 nucleotides read TGTGCCACCAGCTTGCGACCGAGGGCAGGGGTCAACTATGGCTACACCTTC.

The chain joins TRBV5-1 to TRBJ1-1; TRBD1 matches at 7 bases. V was pared by 5 bases and J by 1 base, with 5 bases of the junction left unmatched. This CDR3 comprises 14 residues. Looked up from germline, CDR1 is SGHRS and CDR2 is YFSETQ. CDR3 amino acids: CASRNRGGNTEAFF. CDR3 sequence (DNA): TGCGCCAGCAGAAACAGGGGTGGGAACACTGAAGCTTTCTTT.

The chain uses TRBV7-8 and TRBJ1-2; 9 positions match TRBD1. V shed 5 bases and J 6 bases; nucleotides not matched to a gene: 7. Germline V gene sequence: CDR1 SGHVS, CDR2 FQNEAQ. The CDR3 runs 14 residues. The CDR3 nucleotides are TGTGCCAGCAGCCCAACCCGGGACAGGGATGGCTACACCTTC. This codes for CASSPTRDRDGYTF.

The chain links TRBV18 to TRBJ2-1; TRBD2 aligns across 9 bases. Germline trimming cut 4 bases from V and 5 bases from J; bases unmatched to any gene: 6. Germline V gives CDR1 KGHSH, CDR2 LQKENI. The CDR3 extends over 15 amino acids. CDR3 sequence (DNA): TGTGCCAGCTCACAGGGGGCTAGCGGGGACAATGAGCAGTTCTTC. Amino acid sequence: CASSQGASGDNEQFF.

This sequence joins TRBV2 and TRBJ2-2; D unresolved. CDR1 and CDR2 (germline): SNHLY, FYNNEI. Trimming took 6 bases from V and 1 from J, leaving 6 bases between them. CDR3 size: 13 residues. The CDR3 region has the DNA TGTGCCAGCAGCCCACAGAACACCGGGGAGCTGTTTTTT. This sequence encodes CASSPQNTGELFF.

The chain couples TRBV20-1 to TRBJ2-7, with 9 bases aligning to TRBD1. Germline CDR1 reads DFQATT; CDR2 reads SNEGSKA (reference sequence). The CDR3 has 11 residues. V dropped 7 bases and J dropped 5; count of bases not matched to a gene: 3. The CDR3 spells CSGGTGNEQYF. CDR3 bases: TGCAGTGGCGGGACAGGGAACGAGCAGTACTTC.

This clone appeared once. The chain links TRBV28 to TRBJ2-1; D gene ambiguous. The CDR3 is 14 amino acids. Germline V gene data show CDR1 as MDHEN and CDR2 as SYDVKM. With 6 bases removed from V and 3 bases from J, the gap between germline ends came to 12 bases. CDR3 in DNA: TGTGCCAGCAGGGCTGTCTCTTTCTACAATGAGCAGTTCTTC. Translation: CASRAVSFYNEQFF.

This clone was seen only once. The chain joins TRBV9 to TRBJ2-3, with D possibly TRBD2 on 5 matching bases. Germline V gene lookup returns CDR1 SGDLS and CDR2 YYNGEE. The length of the CDR3 is 16 residues. V lost 0 bases and J 2 bases, leaving 13 bases between the germline ends. The CDR3 loop is CASSVAGGEVTDTQYF. The CDR3 nucleotides read TGTGCCAGCAGCGTAGCTGGAGGCGAGGTCACAGATACGCAGTATTTT.

The rearrangement uses TRBV7-2 and TRBJ2-5, with D maybe TRBD2 (5 bases). This CDR3 region has 13 residues. V lost 5 bases and J lost 0, with 7 bases in between. CDR1 SGHTA and CDR2 FQGNSA come from the germline V gene. This CDR3 is CASSTTNQETQYF. The CDR3 bases are TGTGCCAGCAGCACGACTAACCAAGAGACCCAGTACTTC.

The CDR3 DNA sequence: TGTGCCAGCTCACCCTGGGACAGTCTCTCTGGAAACACCATATATTTT. Amino acid sequence: CASSPWDSLSGNTIYF. The chain employs TRBV18 and TRBJ1-3; 7 positions agree with TRBD1. The CDR3 loop spans 16 amino acids. V shed 3 bases, J shed 0 bases, and the junction held 5 bases outside the gene matches. Germline CDR1 KGHSH, CDR2 LQKENI. Full variable domain (remainder filled in from reference TRBV18 and TRBJ1-3): NAGVMQNPRHLVRRRGQEARLRCSPMKGHSHVYWYRQLPEEGLKFMVYLQKENIIDESGMPKERFSAEFPKEGPSILRIQQVVRGDSAAYFCASSPWDSLSGNTIYFGEGSWLTVV.

V gene TRBV18 combines with J gene TRBJ1-2; weak D call: TRBD1 (6 bases). This CDR3 comprises 15 residues. The germline gives CDR1 KGHSH, CDR2 LQKENI. The germline V and J ends were trimmed by 3 bases and 6 bases, with 17 bases remaining between them. Here the CDR3 DNA reads TGTGCCAGCTCACCTAGGCCGGACAGCCCCAATGGCTACACCTTC. This translates into CASSPRPDSPNGYTF.

Only a few counts were recorded for this clone. This chain uses TRBV7-9 with TRBJ2-7, with D maybe TRBD2 (5 bases). Germline lookup yields CDR1 SEHNR and CDR2 FQNEAQ (reference sequence). The V and J ends lost 0 bases and 3 bases respectively, with 12 bases between them. The CDR3 is made up of 15 amino acids. CDR3 sequence: CASSLAVWGDYEQYF. The CDR3 coding sequence is TGTGCCAGCAGCTTAGCAGTATGGGGAGACTACGAGCAGTACTTC.

The chain uses TRBV19 and TRBJ2-5, with TRBD2 matching 15 bases. CDR3 length: 14 residues. Germline trimming cut 8 bases from V and 6 bases from J; bases unmatched to any gene: 4. Germline V gene data show CDR1 as LNHDA and CDR2 as SQIVND (reference sequence). CDR3 residues: CASGLAGGLQTQYF. The CDR3 bases are TGTGCCAGTGGACTAGCGGGGGGGCTGCAGACCCAGTACTTC.

The genes are TRBV11-2 and TRBJ2-7, with 8 positions matching TRBD2. Germline V gives CDR1 SGHAT, CDR2 FQNNGV. V shed 1 base, J shed 3 bases, and the junction held 5 bases outside the gene matches. This CDR3 spans 15 amino acids. The CDR3 nucleotides are TGTGCCAGCAGCTTAGCCGGGACTAGTTACTACGAGCAGTACTTC. This gives the protein CASSLAGTSYYEQYF.

This rearrangement joins TRBV19 to TRBJ2-2; a weak D match, TRBD1 (6 bases). Trimming left V 4 bases short and J 4 bases short, with 13 bases between. Germline CDR1 and CDR2: LNHDA and SQIVND (reference sequence). CDR3 length: 15 residues. The CDR3 spells CASSTENRATGELFF. As DNA, the CDR3 is TGTGCCAGTAGTACCGAAAACAGGGCCACCGGGGAGCTGTTTTTT.

V usage is TRBV7-2 and J usage is TRBJ2-5; possibly TRBD1 for D (5 bases). Germline V gene sequence: CDR1 SGHTA, CDR2 FQGNSA. The ends were cut back, 8 bases at V and 5 bases at J, with 12 bases in the middle. The CDR3 covers 12 residues. DNA of the CDR3: TGTGCCAGCGGACGAAGGGGTGAGACCCAGTACTTC. Translated: CASGRRGETQYF.

For this clone: This CDR3 is also generated by other DNA sequences in the sample. The rearrangement joins TRBV7-9 to TRBJ1-2; D call uncertain. The germline gives CDR1 SEHNR, CDR2 FQNEAQ (reference sequence). CDR3 length equals 13 residues. V was trimmed by 1 base and J by 4 bases, leaving 7 bases between them. The CDR3 loop reads CASSLVVSYGYTF. CDR3 DNA: TGTGCCAGCAGCTTAGTGGTCAGCTATGGCTACACCTTC.

Points on this clone: The same CDR3 can be traced to other DNA sequences in this sample. The V gene is TRBV19, the J gene TRBJ2-7; 7 bases are a match to TRBD2. This CDR3 is 13 amino acids long. The germline V gene encodes CDR1 LNHDA and CDR2 SQIVND (reference sequence). Losses at the gene ends were 4 bases for V and 2 bases for J; bases not matched to a gene: 2. CDR3 coding DNA: TGTGCCAGTAGTAGCGGGGGAACCTACGAGCAGTACTTC. Translating it yields CASSSGGTYEQYF.

This clone was seen just once. The rearrangement links TRBV7-9 to TRBJ2-1, with D possibly TRBD1 on 6 matching bases. This CDR3 comprises 14 residues. Germline lookup yields CDR1 SEHNR and CDR2 FQNEAQ (reference sequence). Trimming removed 10 bases from V and 2 bases from J, with 15 bases in between. The CDR3 is CATSGEITYNEQFF. The CDR3 DNA reads as TGTGCCACCTCAGGGGAAATCACCTACAATGAGCAGTTCTTC.

This chain joins TRBV7-2 and TRBJ2-3; 12 bases fit TRBD1. Germline trimming cut 4 bases from V and 2 bases from J; bases unmatched to any gene: 7. The CDR3 spans 17 residues. Germline V gene data show CDR1 as SGHTA and CDR2 as FQGNSA. The chain's CDR3 is CASSYPGQGAFTDTQYF. In DNA, the CDR3 is TGTGCCAGCAGCTACCCGGGACAGGGGGCGTTCACAGATACGCAGTATTTT.

V is TRBV27 and J is TRBJ1-2, with 9 bases identical to TRBD1. Looked up from germline, CDR1 is MNHEY and CDR2 is SMNVEV (reference sequence). There are 14 residues in the CDR3. V lost 3 bases and J lost 7; bases outside the gene matches: 6. The CDR3 spells CASSLGQGWGGYTF. CDR3 nucleotide sequence: TGTGCCAGCAGTTTGGGACAGGGATGGGGTGGCTACACCTTC.

The chain joins TRBV2 to TRBJ1-6; 7 bases line up with TRBD1. The CDR3 spans 13 residues. V shed 6 bases, J shed 10 bases, and the junction held 6 bases outside the gene matches. The V gene's germline CDR1 is SNHLY and CDR2 FYNNEI. For the CDR3, the DNA is TGTGCCAGCAGCGCAGGGGGTCAGTCACCCCTCCACTTT. Protein sequence: CASSAGGQSPLHF.

This clone was picked up a small number of times. For the CDR3, the DNA is TGTGCCAGCAGCCCCACCGGACAGGGTAGAGCTTTCTTT. It yields the protein CASSPTGQGRAFF. The chain couples TRBV5-5 to TRBJ1-1, with TRBD1 matching 8 bases. The CDR3 spans 13 residues. The V and J ends lost 4 bases and 10 bases, in that order; junction bases with no gene match: 9. Per germline, CDR1 SGHKS and CDR2 YYEKEE (reference sequence).

The J gene is TRBJ1-4, the V gene TRBV18, with a possible D match to TRBD1 (5 bases). CDR1 KGHSH and CDR2 LQKENI come from the germline V gene. The length of the CDR3 is 15 residues. Trimming cost V 4 bases and J 8 bases, with 17 bases left between them. The CDR3 protein is CASSLGSGAPEKLFF. In DNA, the CDR3 is TGTGCCAGCTCACTTGGAAGTGGGGCCCCCGAAAAACTGTTTTTT.

The V and J genes are TRBV21-1 and TRBJ2-2; the table's D call TRBD2 went unverified against the DNA. TRBV21-1 is termed a pseudogene. CDR3 length: 18 amino acids. CDR3 in amino acids: CASSSSGTSYRDTGELFF. The DNA for the CDR3 is TGTGCCAGCAGCAGTTCCGGGACTAGCTACCGAGACACCGGGGAGCTGTTTTTT.

The chain combines TRBV4-3 with TRBJ2-5; D possibly corresponds to TRBD2 (7 bases). The germline V gene encodes CDR1 LGHNA and CDR2 YSLEER. Trimming cost V 0 bases and J 4 bases, with 12 bases left between them. CDR3 size: 15 residues. CDR3 protein: CASSQDLGGGETQYF. DNA for the CDR3: TGCGCCAGCAGCCAAGATTTAGGGGGGGGAGAGACCCAGTACTTC.

The chain uses TRBV6-6 and TRBJ2-2; tentative D call: TRBD1 (6 bases). V was cut by 6 bases and J by 7 bases, with 18 bases left in between. Germline CDR1 MNHNY, CDR2 SVGAGI (reference sequence). CDR3 length: 15 amino acids. The CDR3 loop reads CASSNSDRKIGELFF. The CDR3 DNA is TGTGCCAGCAGCAACTCAGACAGGAAGATCGGGGAGCTGTTTTTT.